The T cell receptor beta chain under discussion was sequenced for a study of monozygotic twins with inflammatory bowel disease. Study-wide results and caveats: T cell subtypes were not distinguishable in this analysis.

From germline, CDR1 is MNHEY and CDR2 SMNVEV (reference sequence). This CDR3 contains 15 residues. A remark on this clonotype: Its target is not known.

Total RNA amounting to about 3,300 ng went into each TCR library. Reprocessing the 5' RACE reads, TCRdb reports a single entry for every CDR3 protein and omits DNA. Its table records some 130,000 distinct CDR3 sequences. The sequence derives from a human donor with ulcerative colitis or Crohn's disease, or a healthy co-twin of an affected twin (not recorded which). This sequence joins TRBV27 and TRBJ1-2; checking the TCRdb D call of TRBD1 is not possible without DNA. The source material was blood. CDR3 sequence: CASSPYLGQGRTDTF.